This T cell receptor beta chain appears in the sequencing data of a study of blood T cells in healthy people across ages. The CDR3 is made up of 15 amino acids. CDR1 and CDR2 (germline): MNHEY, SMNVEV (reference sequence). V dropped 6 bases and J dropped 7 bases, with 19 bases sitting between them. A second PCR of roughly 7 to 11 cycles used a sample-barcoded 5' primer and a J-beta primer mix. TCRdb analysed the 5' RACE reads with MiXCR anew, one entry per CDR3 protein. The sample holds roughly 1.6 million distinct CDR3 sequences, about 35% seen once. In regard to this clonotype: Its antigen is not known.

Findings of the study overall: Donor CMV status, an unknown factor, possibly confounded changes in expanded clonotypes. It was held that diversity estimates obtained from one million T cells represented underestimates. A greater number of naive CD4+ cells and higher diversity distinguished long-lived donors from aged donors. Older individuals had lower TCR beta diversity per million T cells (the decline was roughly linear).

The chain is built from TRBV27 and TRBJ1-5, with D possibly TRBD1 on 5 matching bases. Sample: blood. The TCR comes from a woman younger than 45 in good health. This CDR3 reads CASSREPREGQPQHF. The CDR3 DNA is TGTGCCAGCAGCAGGGAGCCCCGGGAGGGACAGCCCCAGCATTTT.